This T cell receptor (beta chain) comes out of a study of blood T cell repertoires in COVID-19. V dropped 7 bases and J dropped 5 bases, with 23 bases sitting between them. The germline gives CDR1 SQVTM, CDR2 ANQGSEA. The CDR3 runs to 15 residues. Some clones are missing from TCRdb's copy, which holds only in-frame ones; the method was immunoSEQ multiplex PCR. This sample has roughly 55,000 clones; 78% occur once, and the top ten carry 10% to 15%. This sequence joins TRBV29-1 and TRBJ2-5; D is unresolved. The receptor was isolated from a man older than 75 with acute or convalescent COVID-19. Material: peripheral blood. The CDR3 region has the DNA TGCAGCGCTATGACTCTTTGGGTAGCTGGCGAGACCCAGTACTTC. Translated, it gives CSAMTLWVAGETQYF.